This T cell receptor beta chain originates from a study of T cells expressing NK-cell markers. This CDR3 contains 11 residues. CDR1 is DFQATT, CDR2 SNEGSKA, per germline (reference sequence). From the 5' RACE reads, TCRdb lists one entry per CDR3 protein and no DNA. The sample's table shows about 380,000 distinct CDR3 sequences. The specimen was blood T cells: a sorted CD56 or NKG2C T cell subset, CD4+ or CD8+ T cells, or bulk PBMC T cells (not recorded which). The rearrangement uses TRBV20-1 and TRBJ2-5. This sequence originates from a man aged 18 to 69 in good health. The CDR3: CSGSFWETQYF.